This TCR beta chain comes out of a study of blood T cell repertoires in COVID-19. For the study at large: From the United States, Italy and Spain came samples of acute and convalescent COVID-19.

Authors' data handling: Amplification from reference gene primers served as the basis for estimated nucleated cell counts. Clones were read by immunoSEQ multiplex PCR, and TCRdb kept only the in-frame ones, dropping some. The DNA gave D and trimming, while V, J and clone size come from that table. The table shows around 93,000 clones, with 80% to 95% occurring only once. Trimming stripped 2 bases from V and 0 bases from J, with 10 bases between. The CDR3 has 15 amino acids. Germline CDR1 MNHEY, CDR2 SVGEGT. The sequence came from a man between 18 and 29 years old with COVID-19, enrolled during active disease. Sequenced: peripheral blood. V is TRBV6-2 or TRBV6-3 and J is TRBJ2-5, with a tentative D call TRBD2 (6 bases). CDR3 sequence (DNA): TGTGCCAGCAGTTACGCGGGGTACGACCAAGAGACCCAGTACTTC. It codes for CASSYAGYDQETQYF.